This TCR beta chain was profiled in a study of T-cell reconstitution after alpha-beta-depleted transplantation in children. At least ten counts were recorded for this clonotype. Construction of the TCRbeta library involved unique molecular identifiers. TCRdb called the PCR reads again in MiXCR, with one record for every CDR3 protein. The data hold 200,000 to 250,000 distinct CDR3 sequences, with 8% to 9.5% observed a single time. Trimming removed 1 base from V and 0 bases from J, with 6 bases in between. Germline-derived CDR1 and CDR2 are SEHNR and FQNEAQ (reference sequence). The CDR3 contains 14 residues.

This receptor was identified in a human donor who donated a stem cell graft to a child with acute lymphoblastic leukemia. J is TRBJ1-2 and V is TRBV7-9; D not certain. The sequencing here drew on PBMCs from the stem cell graft donor, taken from the stem cell graft. The CDR3 coding sequence is TGTGCCAGCAGCTTAGGCGGAGCTAACTATGGCTACACCTTC. Amino acids: CASSLGGANYGYTF.